Shown below are 18 T cell receptor beta chains from a single sample sequenced in a study of blood T cell repertoires in COVID-19. The data were produced by immunoSEQ multiplex PCR, yet TCRdb's version contains in-frame clones alone and is incomplete. The sample shows roughly 350,000 clones, 92% of them seen only once. What was sequenced was PBMCs or T cells enriched from blood (not recorded which). The receptors shown here come from a woman younger than 45 who had recovered from COVID-19.

V is TRBV15 and J is TRBJ2-1, with 13 bases that match TRBD2. Germline V gives CDR1 LNHNV, CDR2 YYDKDF (reference sequence). Trimming cost V 1 base and J 1 base; bases outside gene matches: 10. The length of the CDR3 is 20 residues. CDR3: CATSRAQGLAGEGSYNEQFF. CDR3 coding DNA: TGTGCCACCAGCAGAGCTCAAGGACTAGCGGGAGAGGGATCCTACAATGAGCAGTTCTTC.

The J gene is TRBJ1-1, the V gene TRBV19; 9 bases are a match to TRBD1. The CDR3 extends over 17 amino acids. The V and J ends lost 6 bases and 1 base, in that order; junction bases with no gene match: 12. Germline lookup yields CDR1 LNHDA and CDR2 SQIVND (reference sequence). CDR3 region: CASREPGTGPENTEAFF. CDR3 nucleotide sequence: TGTGCCAGTAGAGAGCCCGGGACAGGGCCCGAGAACACTGAAGCTTTCTTT. The full variable domain, in which reference TRBV19 and TRBJ1-1 provide the parts outside the CDR3, is DGGITQSPKYLFRKEGQNVTLSCEQNLNHDAMYWYRQDPGQGLRLIYYSQIVNDFQKGDIAEGYSVSREKKESFPLTVTSAQKNPTAFYLCASREPGTGPENTEAFFGQGTRLTVV.

V gene TRBV30 combines with J gene TRBJ2-7, with TRBD2 matching 11 bases. The V segment lost 2 bases and the J segment 3 bases; nucleotides outside the gene matches: 3. The CDR3 runs 14 residues. CDR1 and CDR2 (germline): GTSNPN, SVGIG (reference sequence). This CDR3 reads CAWSTSGRLYEQYF. The CDR3 DNA is TGTGCCTGGAGTACTAGCGGGAGACTCTACGAGCAGTACTTC.

The gene calls are TRBV5-1 and TRBJ2-2; weak D call: TRBD1 (5 bases). The CDR3 totals 17 residues. The germline V gene encodes CDR1 SGHRS and CDR2 YFSETQ. Trimming pared 2 bases from V and 2 bases from J, leaving 16 bases between. CDR3 bases: TGCGCCAGCAGCTTTGCTTGGCAGGGCAGTAACACCGGGGAGCTGTTTTTT. Translated: CASSFAWQGSNTGELFF.

A single count supports this clone. The V call is TRBV4-2, the J call TRBJ2-3; D gene uncertain. CDR1 and CDR2 from the germline V gene are LGHNA and YNFKEQ. The ends were cut back, 0 bases at V and 2 bases at J, with 12 bases in the middle. This CDR3 comprises 16 residues. CDR3 DNA sequence: TGTGCCAGCAGCCAAGAATCGCGGATTACCACAGATACGCAGTATTTT. Protein: CASSQESRITTDTQYF.

The rearrangement uses TRBV6-2 or TRBV6-3 and TRBJ2-1, with a weak D call TRBD2 (6 bases). Trimming took off 6 bases at V and 4 bases at J, with 13 bases between the two ends. The CDR3 contains 14 residues. Germline V gene sequence: CDR1 MNHEY, CDR2 SVGEGT. As DNA, the CDR3 is TGTGCCAGCAGCCACCCGGAGGGTTACAATGAGCAGTTCTTC. This encodes CASSHPEGYNEQFF.

This chain joins TRBV9 and TRBJ2-7, with TRBD2 matching over 11 bases. V gave up 5 bases and J gave up 4 bases; unmatched junction bases: 5. Germline V CDR1 and CDR2: SGDLS, YYNGEE. The CDR3 is 14 amino acids. This CDR3 reads CASSSGGAAYEQYF. The CDR3 region has the DNA TGTGCCAGCAGTAGCGGGGGGGCTGCATACGAGCAGTACTTC.

The chain combines TRBV5-1 with TRBJ2-7, with 9 nucleotides matching TRBD1. CDR3 length: 15 residues. Trimming at V came to 4 bases and at J to 0 bases, leaving 5 bases not matched to a gene. The germline CDR1 and CDR2 sequences are SGHRS and YFSETQ. The CDR3 bases are TGCGCCAGCAGCGGGGGACAGGGACTCTCCTACGAGCAGTACTTC. This encodes CASSGGQGLSYEQYF.

This sequence joins TRBV28 and TRBJ2-1, with TRBD2 matching over 14 bases. With 3 bases clipped from V and 3 bases from J, the junction kept 7 bases outside the gene matches. CDR1 is MDHEN, CDR2 SYDVKM, per germline. The CDR3 is made up of 18 amino acids. CDR3 protein: CASSFARTSGGFYNEQFF. DNA of the CDR3: TGTGCCAGCAGTTTTGCTCGGACTAGCGGGGGGTTCTACAATGAGCAGTTCTTC.

V gene TRBV5-1 combines with J gene TRBJ2-7; D is uncertain. Germline CDR1 SGHRS, CDR2 YFSETQ. CDR3 size: 15 residues. V lost 2 bases, J lost 0 bases, and 12 bases lay in between. CDR3 sequence (DNA): TGCGCCAGCAGCTTTTTTAGTTTTCGCTCCTACGAGCAGTACTTC. The encoded protein is CASSFFSFRSYEQYF.

The chain recombines TRBV15 with TRBJ2-7; D gene uncertain. The CDR3 runs to 13 residues. Germline assignment: CDR1 LNHNV and CDR2 YYDKDF (reference sequence). V gave up 2 bases and J gave up 3 bases, with 8 bases separating them. CDR3 protein: CATSRLGNYEQYF. The CDR3 nucleotides read TGTGCCACCAGCAGACTGGGCAACTACGAGCAGTACTTC.

The V gene is TRBV5-5, the J gene TRBJ1-1; 7 nucleotides agree with TRBD1. The length of the CDR3 is 15 residues. CDR1 is SGHKS, CDR2 YYEKEE, per germline (reference sequence). The J segment lost 1 base and the V segment lost 1 base, leaving 4 bases of the junction unmatched. The CDR3 bases are TGTGCCAGCAGCTTGACCGGGACAGCGAACACTGAAGCTTTCTTT. It translates to CASSLTGTANTEAFF.

This chain connects TRBV19 to TRBJ1-5, with 7 bases identical to TRBD1. Germline values: CDR1 LNHDA, CDR2 SQIVND (reference sequence). The CDR3 runs to 14 residues. The V segment lost 5 bases and the J segment 7 bases; nucleotides outside the gene matches: 8. This chain's CDR3 is CASSPNRGGQPQHF. CDR3 DNA sequence: TGTGCCAGTAGTCCCAACAGGGGCGGGCAGCCCCAGCATTTT. The variable domain in full, with the rest retrieved from reference TRBV19 and TRBJ1-5, is DGGITQSPKYLFRKEGQNVTLSCEQNLNHDAMYWYRQDPGQGLRLIYYSQIVNDFQKGDIAEGYSVSREKKESFPLTVTSAQKNPTAFYLCASSPNRGGQPQHFGDGTRLSIL.

This clone was seen once. The chain combines TRBV10-3 with TRBJ2-1; TRBD2 aligns across 8 bases. Trimming cost V 8 bases and J 0 bases; bases outside gene matches: 6. Germline V gene data show CDR1 as ENHRY and CDR2 as SYGVKD. The CDR3 runs to 15 residues. The CDR3 is CAIRESGSSYNEQFF. DNA for the CDR3: TGTGCCATCCGAGAAAGCGGGAGCTCCTACAATGAGCAGTTCTTC.

The genes are TRBV28 and TRBJ2-1; 8 positions match TRBD2. This CDR3 spans 16 amino acids. The trim removed 6 bases at V and 0 bases at J, leaving 7 bases unmatched. Looked up from germline, CDR1 is MDHEN and CDR2 is SYDVKM. Written as DNA, the CDR3 is TGTGCCAGCAGACAACTAGCGGTGAGCTCCTACAATGAGCAGTTCTTC. This encodes CASRQLAVSSYNEQFF.

The chain is built from TRBV24-1 and TRBJ2-1; D is undetermined. This CDR3 is built from 17 residues. V was trimmed by 0 bases and J by 11 bases, leaving 22 bases between them. The germline V gene has CDR1 KGHDR and CDR2 SFDVKD. The CDR3 nucleotides read TGTGCCACCAGTGATTTGACCCCTGGGCGTGGATACGGTAAGCAGTTCTTC. It encodes CATSDLTPGRGYGKQFF.

This clone was found a few times. The gene calls are TRBV28 and TRBJ1-5; TRBD1 might be the D (6 bases). The germline V and J ends were trimmed by 7 bases and 5 bases, with 12 bases remaining between them. The CDR3 is 13 residues long. Germline V CDR1 and CDR2: MDHEN, SYDVKM. CDR3 bases: TGTGCCAGCAATCTACAGGGTGATCAGCCCCAGCATTTT. Protein product: CASNLQGDQPQHF.

The genes are TRBV3-1 (or the pseudogene TRBV3-2) and TRBJ2-3; 8 bases match TRBD1. The CDR3 contains 14 residues. The germline V gene has CDR1 LGHDT and CDR2 YNNKEL (reference sequence). V was clipped by 4 bases and J by 6 bases; unmatched bases: 6. For the CDR3, the DNA is TGTGCCAGCAGCCGGGACAGGTTGACGGATACGCAGTATTTT. This translates into CASSRDRLTDTQYF.